Detailed here is one T cell receptor beta chain. Antigen unknown. The V and J ends lost 6 bases and 0 bases respectively, with 17 bases between them. Germline-derived CDR1 and CDR2 are LGHNT and FRNRAP. This CDR3 is 16 amino acids long. This entry is derived from a study of cytomegalovirus exposure and HLA in healthy donors. At the level of the study: Unique TCRs from HLA-typed donors, about 78 million of them, were held in an early data release.

Use of 60 Vbeta and 13 Jbeta primers characterized the PCR. Original processing notes: In a later analysis, the count reached some 88 million unique TCR beta chains, with roughly 11 million shared. Method: immunoSEQ multiplex PCR; TCRdb's copy keeps in-frame clones and lacks some. The DNA was the basis for D and trimming; V, J and clone size are from that table. The listing contains approximately 42,000 clones. Broader study findings: Apparent HLA restriction characterized most CMV-associated TCR beta chains in a later analysis.

Sequenced: PBMCs. The origin of this receptor is a male donor in good health and CMV-seronegative. This sequence joins TRBV12-5 and TRBJ1-1, with a possible D match to TRBD1 (5 bases). The DNA for the CDR3 is TGTGCTAGTGGACAACATCGGGGGGAATTGAACACTGAAGCTTTCTTT. It is translated as CASGQHRGELNTEAFF.